This T cell receptor (beta chain) stems from a study of T cell responses to AZD1222 COVID-19 vaccine. General study results and limits: Compared with day 0, the breadth and depth of the Spike-specific TCR repertoire rose significantly after two doses of AZD1222. It should be noted that donors were predominantly white British and more often female, and clonal diversity was possibly underestimated.

Libraries were prepared by immunoSEQ multiplex PCR; TCRdb keeps only in-frame clonotypes and omits some of them. This table has approximately 110,000 clones, roughly 85% appearing once. Trimming cost V 1 base and J 4 bases, with 7 bases left between them. The CDR3 is 13 amino acids. Germline V gene lookup returns CDR1 SEHNR and CDR2 FQNEAQ (reference sequence). On this clone: The antigen remains undetermined. This sample also contains other DNA sequences that code for the same CDR3.

The specimen comprised peripheral blood, sampled 28 days after the second AZD1222 dose. J is TRBJ1-1 and V is TRBV7-9; D possibly corresponds to TRBD1 (5 bases). This TCR was sampled from an adult who received the AZD1222 COVID-19 vaccine. Written as DNA, the CDR3 is TGTGCCAGCAGCTTAGACGGGGGCACTGAAGCTTTCTTT. Translation gives CASSLDGGTEAFF. Filled out from reference TRBV7-9 and TRBJ1-1, the complete variable domain reads DTGVSQNPRHKITKRGQNVTFRCDPISEHNRLYWYRQTLGQGPEFLTYFQNEAQLEKSRLLSDRFSAERPKGSFSTLEIQRTEQGDSAMYLCASSLDGGTEAFFGQGTRLTVV.